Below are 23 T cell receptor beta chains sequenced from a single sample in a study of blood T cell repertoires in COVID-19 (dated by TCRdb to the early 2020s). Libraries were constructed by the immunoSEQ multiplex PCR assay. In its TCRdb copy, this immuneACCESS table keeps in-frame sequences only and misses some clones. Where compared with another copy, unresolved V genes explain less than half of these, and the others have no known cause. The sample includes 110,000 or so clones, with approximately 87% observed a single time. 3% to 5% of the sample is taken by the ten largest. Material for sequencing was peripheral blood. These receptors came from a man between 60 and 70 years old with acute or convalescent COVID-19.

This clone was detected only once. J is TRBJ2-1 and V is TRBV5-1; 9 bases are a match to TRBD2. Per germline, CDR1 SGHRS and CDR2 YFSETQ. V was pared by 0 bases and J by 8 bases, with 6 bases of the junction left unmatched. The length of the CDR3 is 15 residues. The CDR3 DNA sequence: TGCGCCAGCAGCTTGGGCGGGAGGGCCGGAGATGAGCAGTTCTTC. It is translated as CASSLGGRAGDEQFF.

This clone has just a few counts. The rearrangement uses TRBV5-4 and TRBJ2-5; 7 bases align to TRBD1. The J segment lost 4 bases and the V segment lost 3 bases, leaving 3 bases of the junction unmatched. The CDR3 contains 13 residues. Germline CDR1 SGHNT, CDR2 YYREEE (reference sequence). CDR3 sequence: CASSSRQGETQYF. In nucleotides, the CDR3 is TGTGCCAGCAGCTCCAGACAGGGAGAGACCCAGTACTTC.

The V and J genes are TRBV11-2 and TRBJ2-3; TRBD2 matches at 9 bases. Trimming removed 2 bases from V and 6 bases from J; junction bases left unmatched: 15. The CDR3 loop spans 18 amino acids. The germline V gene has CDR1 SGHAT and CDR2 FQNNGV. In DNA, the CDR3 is TGTGCCAGCAGCTTAAGACCCGTGGTAGCGGGAGATACGGATACGCAGTATTTT. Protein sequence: CASSLRPVVAGDTDTQYF.

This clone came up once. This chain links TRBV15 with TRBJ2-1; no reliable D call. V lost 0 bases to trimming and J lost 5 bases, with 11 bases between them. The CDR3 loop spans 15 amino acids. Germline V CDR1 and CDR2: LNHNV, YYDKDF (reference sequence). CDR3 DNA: TGTGCCACCAGCAGAGAGCTCGAGATGCACAATGAGCAGTTCTTC. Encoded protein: CATSRELEMHNEQFF. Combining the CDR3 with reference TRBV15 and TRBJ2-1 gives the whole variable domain DAMVIQNPRYQVTQFGKPVTLSCSQTLNHNVMYWYQQKSSQAPKLLFHYYDKDFNNEADTPDNFQSRRPNTSFCFLDIRSPGLGDTAMYLCATSRELEMHNEQFFGPGTRLTVL.

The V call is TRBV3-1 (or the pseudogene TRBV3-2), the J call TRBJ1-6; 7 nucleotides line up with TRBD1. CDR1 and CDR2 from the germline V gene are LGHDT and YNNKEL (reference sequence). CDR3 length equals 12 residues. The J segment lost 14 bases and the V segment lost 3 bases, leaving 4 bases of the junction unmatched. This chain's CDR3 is CASSHDRATLHF. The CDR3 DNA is TGTGCCAGCAGCCACGACAGGGCCACCCTCCACTTT.

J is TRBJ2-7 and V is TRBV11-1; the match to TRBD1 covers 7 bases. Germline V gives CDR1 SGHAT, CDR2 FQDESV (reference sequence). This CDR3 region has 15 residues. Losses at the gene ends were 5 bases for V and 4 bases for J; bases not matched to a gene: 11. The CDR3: CASSRGTGERYEQYF. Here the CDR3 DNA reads TGTGCCAGCAGCCGGGGAACAGGGGAGAGGTACGAGCAGTACTTC.

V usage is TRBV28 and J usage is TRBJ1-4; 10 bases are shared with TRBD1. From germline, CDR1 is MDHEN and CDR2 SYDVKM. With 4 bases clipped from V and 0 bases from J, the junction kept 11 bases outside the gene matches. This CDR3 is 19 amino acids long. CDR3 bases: TGTGCCAGCAGTTCTCCGGGACAGGGGCTCGTCCCAACTAATGAAAAACTGTTTTTT. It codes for CASSSPGQGLVPTNEKLFF.

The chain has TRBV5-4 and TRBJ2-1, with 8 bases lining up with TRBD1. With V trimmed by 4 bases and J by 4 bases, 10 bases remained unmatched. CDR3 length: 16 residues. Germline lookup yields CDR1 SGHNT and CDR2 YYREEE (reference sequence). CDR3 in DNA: TGTGCCAGCAGCACAGGGGTTGGGGACAGGTACAATGAGCAGTTCTTC. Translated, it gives CASSTGVGDRYNEQFF.

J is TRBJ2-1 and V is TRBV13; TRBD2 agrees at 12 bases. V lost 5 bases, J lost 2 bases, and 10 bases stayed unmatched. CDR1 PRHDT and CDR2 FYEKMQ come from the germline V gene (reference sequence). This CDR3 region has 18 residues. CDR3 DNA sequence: TGTGCCAGCAGCCCCACAGAGGCTAGCGGGAGGGCCTACAATGAGCAGTTCTTC. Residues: CASSPTEASGRAYNEQFF.

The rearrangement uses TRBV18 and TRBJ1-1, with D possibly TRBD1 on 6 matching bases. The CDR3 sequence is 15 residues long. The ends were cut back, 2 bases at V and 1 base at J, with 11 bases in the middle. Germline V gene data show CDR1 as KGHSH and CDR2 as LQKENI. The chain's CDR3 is CASSPETGSNTEAFF. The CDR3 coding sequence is TGTGCCAGCTCACCAGAGACAGGATCGAACACTGAAGCTTTCTTT.

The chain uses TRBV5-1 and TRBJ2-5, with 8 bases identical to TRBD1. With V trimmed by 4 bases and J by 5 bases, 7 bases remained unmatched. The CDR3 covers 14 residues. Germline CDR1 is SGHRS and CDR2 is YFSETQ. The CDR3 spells CASSRGTGPETQYF. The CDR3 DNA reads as TGCGCCAGCAGCCGGGGGACAGGTCCTGAGACCCAGTACTTC.

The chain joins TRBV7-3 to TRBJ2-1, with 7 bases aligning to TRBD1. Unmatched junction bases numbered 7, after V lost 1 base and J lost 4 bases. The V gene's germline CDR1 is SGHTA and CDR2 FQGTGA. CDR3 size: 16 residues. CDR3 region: CASSLNSGTDYNEQFF. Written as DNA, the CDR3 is TGTGCCAGCAGCTTAAACTCCGGGACAGATTACAATGAGCAGTTCTTC.

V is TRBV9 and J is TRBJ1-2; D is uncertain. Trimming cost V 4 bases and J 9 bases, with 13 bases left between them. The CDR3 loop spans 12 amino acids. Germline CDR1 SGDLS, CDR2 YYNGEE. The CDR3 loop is CASSQSFTSYTF. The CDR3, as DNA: TGTGCCAGCAGCCAAAGTTTCACAAGCTACACCTTC.

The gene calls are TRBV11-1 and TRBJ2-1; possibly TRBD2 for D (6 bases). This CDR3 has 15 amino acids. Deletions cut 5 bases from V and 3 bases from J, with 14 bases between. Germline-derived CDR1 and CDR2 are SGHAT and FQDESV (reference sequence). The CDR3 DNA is TGTGCCAGCAGCGGACCCGGACTACTCTACAATGAGCAGTTCTTC. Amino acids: CASSGPGLLYNEQFF.

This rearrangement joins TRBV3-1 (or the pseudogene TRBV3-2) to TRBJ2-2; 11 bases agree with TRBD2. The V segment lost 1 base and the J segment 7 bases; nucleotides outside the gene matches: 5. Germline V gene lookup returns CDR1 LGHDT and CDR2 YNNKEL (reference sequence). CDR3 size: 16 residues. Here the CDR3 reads CASSQGLAGLSGELFF. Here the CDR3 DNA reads TGTGCCAGCAGCCAAGGACTAGCGGGATTGAGCGGGGAGCTGTTTTTT.

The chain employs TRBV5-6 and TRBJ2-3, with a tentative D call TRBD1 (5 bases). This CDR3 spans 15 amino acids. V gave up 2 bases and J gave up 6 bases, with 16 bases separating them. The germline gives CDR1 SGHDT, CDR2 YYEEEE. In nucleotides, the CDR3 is TGTGCCAGCAGCTTTCGTGGTGTGGGGCGCGATACGCAGTATTTT. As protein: CASSFRGVGRDTQYF. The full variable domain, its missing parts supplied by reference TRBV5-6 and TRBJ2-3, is DAGVTQSPTHLIKTRGQQVTLRCSPKSGHDTVSWYQQALGQGPQFIFQYYEEEERQRGNFPDRFSGHQFPNYSSELNVNALLLGDSALYLCASSFRGVGRDTQYFGPGTRLTVL.

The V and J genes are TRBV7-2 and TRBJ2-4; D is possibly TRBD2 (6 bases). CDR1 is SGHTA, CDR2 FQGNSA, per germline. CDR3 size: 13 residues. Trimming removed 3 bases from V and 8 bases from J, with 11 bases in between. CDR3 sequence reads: CASSFDWGDIQYF. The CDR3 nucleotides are TGTGCCAGCAGCTTCGATTGGGGGGACATTCAGTACTTC. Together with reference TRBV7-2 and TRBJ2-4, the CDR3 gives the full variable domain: GAGVSQSPSNKVTEKGKDVELRCDPISGHTALYWYRQSLGQGLEFLIYFQGNSAPDKSGLPSDRFSAERTGGSVSTLTIQRTQQEDSAVYLCASSFDWGDIQYFGAGTRLSVL.

The CDR3 is CASSQGQSAATGELFF. In nucleotides, the CDR3 is TGTGCCAGCAGCCAAGGACAGTCGGCGGCGACCGGGGAGCTGTTTTTT. The chain employs TRBV7-3 and TRBJ2-2; TRBD1 is a possible D gene (6 bases). Germline V gene sequence: CDR1 SGHTA, CDR2 FQGTGA. This CDR3 region has 16 residues. V lost 5 bases, J lost 5 bases, and 18 bases lay in between.

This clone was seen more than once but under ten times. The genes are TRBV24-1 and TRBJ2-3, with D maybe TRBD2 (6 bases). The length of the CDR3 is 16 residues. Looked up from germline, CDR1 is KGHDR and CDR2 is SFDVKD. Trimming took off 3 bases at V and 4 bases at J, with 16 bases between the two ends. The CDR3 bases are TGTGCCACCAGTGATCCCCGGCGACTAGGGCCAGATACGCAGTATTTT. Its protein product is CATSDPRRLGPDTQYF.

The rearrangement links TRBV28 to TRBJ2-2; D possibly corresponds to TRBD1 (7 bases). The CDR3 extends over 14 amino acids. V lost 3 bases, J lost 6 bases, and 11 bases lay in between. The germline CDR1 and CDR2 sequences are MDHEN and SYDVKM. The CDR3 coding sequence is TGTGCCAGCAGTTTGCAGGGGGGCTCCGGGGAGCTGTTTTTT. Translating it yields CASSLQGGSGELFF.

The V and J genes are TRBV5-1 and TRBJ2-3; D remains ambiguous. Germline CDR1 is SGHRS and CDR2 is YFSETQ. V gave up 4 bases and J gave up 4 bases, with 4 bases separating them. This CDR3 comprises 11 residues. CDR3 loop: CASSDSDTQYF. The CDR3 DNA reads TGCGCCAGCAGCGACTCAGATACGCAGTATTTT.

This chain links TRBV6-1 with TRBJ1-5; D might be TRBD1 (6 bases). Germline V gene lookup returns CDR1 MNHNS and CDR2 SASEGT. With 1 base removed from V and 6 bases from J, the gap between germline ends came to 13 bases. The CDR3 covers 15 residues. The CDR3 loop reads CASSEDGSRGQPQHF. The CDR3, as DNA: TGTGCCAGCAGTGAAGACGGCAGCAGGGGTCAGCCCCAGCATTTT.

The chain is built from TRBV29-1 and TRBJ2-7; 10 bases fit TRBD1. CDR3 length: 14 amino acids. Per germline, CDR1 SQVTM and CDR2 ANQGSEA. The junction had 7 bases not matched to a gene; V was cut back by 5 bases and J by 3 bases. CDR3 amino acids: CSVPRTGGGYEQYF. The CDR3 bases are TGCAGCGTTCCAAGGACAGGGGGTGGCTACGAGCAGTACTTC.